The clone carrying this T cell receptor (beta chain) has ten or more counts. Antigen: not known. The time point: sample taken at primary tumor resection. Whole RNA was taken from tumor, nontumor lung or frozen PBMC; it was then sequenced unsorted. The donors comprised about 65 untreated early-stage non-small cell lung cancer patients. The CDR3 has 12 amino acids. The germline gives CDR1 SNHLY, CDR2 FYNNEI. Trimming left V 8 bases short and J 1 base short, with 5 bases between. The sample belongs to a study of spatial heterogeneity in lung cancer. The presence of a unique molecular identifier marked each TCR cDNA molecule. TCRdb reanalysed the 5' RACE reads using MiXCR and keeps one entry per CDR3 protein. The sample shows 30,000 to 45,000 distinct CDR3 sequences, 5.2% of them seen only once. General observations from the study: Ubiquitous expanded tumor TCRs appeared in blood more at resection than follow-up.

The source of this sequence is a female donor with early-stage non-small cell lung cancer. The sample here was PBMCs, taken at surgery. The chain couples TRBV2 to TRBJ2-2; D gene unclear. In DNA form, the CDR3 reads TGTGCCAGCGGCCAGAACACCGGGGAGCTGTTTTTT. Amino acid sequence: CASGQNTGELFF.